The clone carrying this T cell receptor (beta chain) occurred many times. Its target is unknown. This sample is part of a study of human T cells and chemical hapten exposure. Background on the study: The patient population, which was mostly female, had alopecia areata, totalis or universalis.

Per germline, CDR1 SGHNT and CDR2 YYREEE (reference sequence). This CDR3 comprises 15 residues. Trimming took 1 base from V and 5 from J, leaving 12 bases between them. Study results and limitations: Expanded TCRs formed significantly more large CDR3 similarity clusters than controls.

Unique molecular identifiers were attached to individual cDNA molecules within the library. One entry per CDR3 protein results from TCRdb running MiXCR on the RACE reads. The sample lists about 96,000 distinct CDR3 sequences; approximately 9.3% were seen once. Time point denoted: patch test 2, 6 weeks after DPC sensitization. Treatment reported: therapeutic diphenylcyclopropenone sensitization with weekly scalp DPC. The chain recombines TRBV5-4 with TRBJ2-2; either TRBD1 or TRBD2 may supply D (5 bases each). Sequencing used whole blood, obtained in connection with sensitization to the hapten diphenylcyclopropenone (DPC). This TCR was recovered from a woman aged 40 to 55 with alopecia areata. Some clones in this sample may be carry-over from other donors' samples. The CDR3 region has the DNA TGTGCCAGCAGCTTGCAGGGAGTAAAAACCGGGGAGCTGTTTTTT. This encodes CASSLQGVKTGELFF.